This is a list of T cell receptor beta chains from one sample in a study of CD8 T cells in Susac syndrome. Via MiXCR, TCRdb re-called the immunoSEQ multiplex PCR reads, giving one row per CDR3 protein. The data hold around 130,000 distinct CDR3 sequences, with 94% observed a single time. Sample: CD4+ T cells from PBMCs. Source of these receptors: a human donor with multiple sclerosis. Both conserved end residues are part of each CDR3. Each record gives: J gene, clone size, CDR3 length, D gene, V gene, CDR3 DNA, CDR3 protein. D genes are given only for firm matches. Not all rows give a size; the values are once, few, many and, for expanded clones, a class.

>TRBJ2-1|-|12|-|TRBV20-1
TGCAGTGCTAGAGATACGAACAATGAGCAGTTCTTC
CSARDTNNEQFF
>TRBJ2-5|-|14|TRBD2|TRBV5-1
TGCGCCAGCAGCTTGGGGACTAGCGTCGAGACCCAGTACTTC
CASSLGTSVETQYF
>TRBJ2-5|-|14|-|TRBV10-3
TGTGCCATCAGTGGATTCGGGGTCGGAGAGACCCAGTACTTC
CAISGFGVGETQYF
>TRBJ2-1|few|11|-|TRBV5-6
TGTGCCAGCAGCTCGGTGGGTGAGCAGTTCTTC
CASSSVGEQFF
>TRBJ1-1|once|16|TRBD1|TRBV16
TGTGCCAGCACCATCCAACCGGGACAGGGGTACACTGAAGCTTTCTTT
CASTIQPGQGYTEAFF
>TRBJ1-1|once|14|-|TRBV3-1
TGTGCCAGCAGCCAAGAAACGATGAACACTGAAGCTTTCTTT
CASSQETMNTEAFF
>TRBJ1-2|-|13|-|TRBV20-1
TGCAGTGCTAGAGGAACAGGGTCCTATGGCTACACCTTC
CSARGTGSYGYTF
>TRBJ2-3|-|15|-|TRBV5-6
TGTGCCAGCAGCTTGGGCCCCCTCGGGGCAGATACGCAGTATTTT
CASSLGPLGADTQYF
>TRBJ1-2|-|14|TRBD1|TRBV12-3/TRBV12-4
TGTGCCAGCGCAAGGACAGGAGACTACTATGGCTACACCTTC
CASARTGDYYGYTF
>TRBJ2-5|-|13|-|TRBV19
TGTGCCAGTAGTCACCCTTCCCAGGAGACCCAGTACTTC
CASSHPSQETQYF
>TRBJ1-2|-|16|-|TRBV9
TGTGCCAGCAGCGGCCGCCGAGACAGTAATCGGTATGGCTACACCTTC
CASSGRRDSNRYGYTF
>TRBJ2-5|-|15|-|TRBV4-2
TGTGCCAGCAGTTGGAGGGGGGGCCCCCGAGGTGTCCAGTACTTC
CASSWRGGPRGVQYF
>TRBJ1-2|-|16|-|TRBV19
TGTGCCAGTAGATCCGGGGGCGGGAGCCAGAACTATGGCTACACCTTC
CASRSGGGSQNYGYTF
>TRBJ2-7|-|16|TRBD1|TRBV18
TGTGCCAGCTCATCGCGAATCCGGGACAGGGTCGACGAGCAGTACTTC
CASSSRIRDRVDEQYF
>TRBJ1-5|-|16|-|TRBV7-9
TGTGCCAGCAGCTCCCGGGGCGGGGTTGACGATCAGCCCCAGCATTTT
CASSSRGGVDDQPQHF
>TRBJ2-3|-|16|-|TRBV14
TGTGCCAGCAGCCAAGAAGACAGGTCCTTCACAGATACGCAGTATTTT
CASSQEDRSFTDTQYF